This passage covers 3 T cell receptor beta chains from one sample sequenced in a study of shared clonotypes between healthy human individuals. TCRdb's copy holds only in-frame clones and misses some; the assay was immunoSEQ multiplex PCR. The sample lists more than 2 million clones, approximately 96% occurring once. The sample comprised naive CD4+ T cells sorted from blood. The sample's subset: CD45RA+ positively selected. The source is a man aged 18 to 30 in good health.

V is TRBV5-6 and J is TRBJ1-2; D gene unclear. The V end was cut by 0 bases, the J end by 8 bases, with 8 bases between. CDR1 and CDR2 from the germline V gene are SGHDT and YYEEEE. The CDR3 consists of 12 residues. In DNA form, the CDR3 reads TGTGCCAGCAGCTTGGATATGGGGGGCTACACCTTC. It specifies CASSLDMGGYTF.

On this clone: The sample has other DNA sequences that encode this CDR3 too. J is TRBJ2-6 and V is TRBV6-5; D gene uncertain. Germline V gene sequence: CDR1 MNHEY, CDR2 SVGAGI. The ends were cut back, 6 bases at V and 0 bases at J, with 3 bases in the middle. The length of the CDR3 is 13 residues. The DNA for the CDR3 is TGTGCCAGCAGGGCCTCTGGGGCCAACGTCCTGACTTTC. Its protein is CASRASGANVLTF.

The chain couples TRBV7-9 to TRBJ1-2; D may be TRBD1 (6 bases). The CDR3 covers 14 residues. Germline V lookup: CDR1 SEHNR, CDR2 FQNEAQ (reference sequence). Trimming shortened V by 7 bases and J by 7 bases, and 19 bases separated the two germline ends. CDR3 protein: CASTLQGSSGGYTF. The DNA of the CDR3 is TGTGCCAGCACCCTTCAGGGGAGCTCGGGTGGCTACACCTTC.